This TCR beta chain emerged from a study of T cells after yellow fever vaccination. By 5'RACE template switching, TCR cDNA was produced, with a universal primer site and UMIs added in the process. Via MiXCR, TCRdb re-called the 5' RACE reads, giving one row per CDR3 protein. The sample lists a few hundred thousand distinct CDR3 sequences; about 6.6% were seen once. The germline CDR1 and CDR2 sequences are SGHKS and YYEKEE (reference sequence). V was shortened by 2 bases and J by 1 base, with 8 bases between the two germline ends. The CDR3 is 14 amino acids. Findings and limits, study-wide: A weaker secondary response peaked on day 5, the primary on day 15. A large majority of primary-vaccination clones showed up again after the booster (about 96% CD4, roughly 91% CD8). A small proportion of clonotypes was detected in both the CD4 and CD8 compartments.

This clonotype occurred a few times. Its antigen is as yet unknown. The chain is built from TRBV5-5 and TRBJ2-3; D gene ambiguous. The clonotype originates from a man aged 18 to 29 who received the YFV17D yellow fever vaccine. The sample in question was PBMCs, obtained around 45 days after the first yellow fever vaccination. The CDR3 loop reads CASSFDSGTDTQYF. The CDR3 DNA sequence: TGTGCCAGCAGCTTCGACTCAGGCACAGATACGCAGTATTTT.